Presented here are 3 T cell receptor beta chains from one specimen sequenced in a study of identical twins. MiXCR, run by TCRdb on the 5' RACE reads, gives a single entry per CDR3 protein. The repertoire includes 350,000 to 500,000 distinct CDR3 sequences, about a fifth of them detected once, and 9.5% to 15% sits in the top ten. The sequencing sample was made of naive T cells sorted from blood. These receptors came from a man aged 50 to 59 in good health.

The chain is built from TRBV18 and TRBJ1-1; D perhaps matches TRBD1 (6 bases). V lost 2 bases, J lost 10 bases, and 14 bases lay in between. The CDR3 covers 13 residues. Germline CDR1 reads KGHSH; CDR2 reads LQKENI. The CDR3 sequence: CASSPGSTGRAFF. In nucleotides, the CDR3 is TGTGCCAGCTCACCAGGGAGTACAGGGAGAGCTTTCTTT.

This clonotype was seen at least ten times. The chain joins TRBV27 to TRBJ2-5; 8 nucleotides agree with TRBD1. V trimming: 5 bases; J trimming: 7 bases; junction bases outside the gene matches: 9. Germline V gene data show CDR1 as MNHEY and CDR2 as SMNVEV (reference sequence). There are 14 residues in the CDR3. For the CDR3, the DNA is TGTGCCAGCAGTCCTGGACAGGGCCTGGGGACCCAGTACTTC. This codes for CASSPGQGLGTQYF.

The CDR3 bases are TGTGCCAGCAGCCCGGCCCCCGGCCGGACCTACGAGCAGTACTTC. This sequence encodes CASSPAPGRTYEQYF. The chain carries TRBV9 and TRBJ2-7, with D unresolved. The germline V and J ends were trimmed by 4 bases and 2 bases, with 16 bases remaining between them. The CDR3 consists of 15 residues. Germline CDR1 reads SGDLS; CDR2 reads YYNGEE.